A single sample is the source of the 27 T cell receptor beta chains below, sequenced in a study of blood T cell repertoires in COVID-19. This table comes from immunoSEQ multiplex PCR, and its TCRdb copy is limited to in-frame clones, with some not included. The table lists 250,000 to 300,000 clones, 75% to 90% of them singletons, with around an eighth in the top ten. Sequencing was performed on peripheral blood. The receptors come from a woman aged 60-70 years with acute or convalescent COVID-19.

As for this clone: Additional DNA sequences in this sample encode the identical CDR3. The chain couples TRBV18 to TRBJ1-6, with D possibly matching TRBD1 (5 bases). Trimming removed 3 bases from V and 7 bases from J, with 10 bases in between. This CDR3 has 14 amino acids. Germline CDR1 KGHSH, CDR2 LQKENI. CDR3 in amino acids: CASSPAGRNSPLHF. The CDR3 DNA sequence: TGTGCCAGCTCACCGGCAGGGCGGAATTCACCCCTCCACTTT.

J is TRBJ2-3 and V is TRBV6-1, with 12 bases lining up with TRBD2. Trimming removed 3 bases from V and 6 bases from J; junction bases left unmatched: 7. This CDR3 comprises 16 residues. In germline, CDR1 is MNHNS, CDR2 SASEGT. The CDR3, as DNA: TGTGCCAGCAGTGAGATACTAGCGGGGGGCCGGGATACGCAGTATTTT. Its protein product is CASSEILAGGRDTQYF.

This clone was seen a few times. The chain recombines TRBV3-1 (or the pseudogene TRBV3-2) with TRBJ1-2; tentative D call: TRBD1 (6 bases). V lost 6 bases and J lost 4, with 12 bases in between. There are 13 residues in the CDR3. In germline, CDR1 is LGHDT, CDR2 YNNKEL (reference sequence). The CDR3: CASRGADVYGYTF. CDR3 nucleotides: TGTGCCAGCAGGGGGGCTGATGTCTATGGCTACACCTTC.

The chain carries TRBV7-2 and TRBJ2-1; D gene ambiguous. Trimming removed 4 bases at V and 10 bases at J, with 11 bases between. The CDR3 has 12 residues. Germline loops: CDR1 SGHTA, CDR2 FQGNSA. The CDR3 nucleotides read TGTGCCAGCAGCTCACGTAGCCTGGAGCAGTTCTTC. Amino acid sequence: CASSSRSLEQFF.

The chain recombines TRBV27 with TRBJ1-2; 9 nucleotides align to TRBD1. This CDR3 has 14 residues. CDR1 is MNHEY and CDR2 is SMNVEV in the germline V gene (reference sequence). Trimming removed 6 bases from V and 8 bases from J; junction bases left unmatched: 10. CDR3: CASRPWDRVIGYTF. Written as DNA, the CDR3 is TGTGCCAGCAGGCCCTGGGACAGGGTTATAGGCTACACCTTC.

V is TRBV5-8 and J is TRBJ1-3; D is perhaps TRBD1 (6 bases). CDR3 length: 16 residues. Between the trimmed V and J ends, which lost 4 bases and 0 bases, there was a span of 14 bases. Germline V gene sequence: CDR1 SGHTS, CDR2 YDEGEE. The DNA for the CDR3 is TGTGCCAGCAGCCTCGGGGGGGGCTACTCTGGAAACACCATATATTTT. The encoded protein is CASSLGGGYSGNTIYF.

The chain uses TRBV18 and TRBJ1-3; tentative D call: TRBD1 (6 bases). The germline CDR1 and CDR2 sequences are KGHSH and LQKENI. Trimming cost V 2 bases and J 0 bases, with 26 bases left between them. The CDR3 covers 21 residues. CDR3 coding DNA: TGTGCCAGCTCACCATTCGGGGAACATTTCAAGGGGGTAAACTCTGGAAACACCATATATTTT. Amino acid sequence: CASSPFGEHFKGVNSGNTIYF.

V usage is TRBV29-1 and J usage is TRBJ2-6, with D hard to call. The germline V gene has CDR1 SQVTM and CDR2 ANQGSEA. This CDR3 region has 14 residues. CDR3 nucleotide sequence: TGCAGTGTCTTCATGGAGTACGGGGCCAACGTCCTGACTTTC. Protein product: CSVFMEYGANVLTF.

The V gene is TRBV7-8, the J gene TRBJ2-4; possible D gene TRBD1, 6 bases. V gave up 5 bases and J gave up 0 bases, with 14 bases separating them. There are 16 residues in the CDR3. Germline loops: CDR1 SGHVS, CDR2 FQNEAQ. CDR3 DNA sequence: TGTGCCAGCAGCCCGGACAAGGGGGTAGCCAAAAACATTCAGTACTTC. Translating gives CASSPDKGVAKNIQYF.

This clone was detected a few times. The CDR3 nucleotides are TGTGCCAGCTCCCGGACAGGGGGATTCCAAGAGACCCAGTACTTC. It specifies CASSRTGGFQETQYF. The chain carries TRBV28 and TRBJ2-5; 10 bases map to TRBD1. V gave up 8 bases and J gave up 1 base; unmatched junction bases: 7. Looked up from germline, CDR1 is MDHEN and CDR2 is SYDVKM. CDR3 length: 15 residues. Filled out from reference TRBV28 and TRBJ2-5, the complete variable domain reads DVKVTQSSRYLVKRTGEKVFLECVQDMDHENMFWYRQDPGLGLRLIYFSYDVKMKEKGDIPEGYSVSREKKERFSLILESASTNQTSMYLCASSRTGGFQETQYFGPGTRLLVL.

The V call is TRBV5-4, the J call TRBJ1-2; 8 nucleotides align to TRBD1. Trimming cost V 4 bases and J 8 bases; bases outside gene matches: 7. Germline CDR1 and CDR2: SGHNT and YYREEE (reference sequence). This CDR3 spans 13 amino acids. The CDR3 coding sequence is TGTGCCAGCAGCAAGGACAGGGTACGGGGCTACACCTTC. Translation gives CASSKDRVRGYTF.

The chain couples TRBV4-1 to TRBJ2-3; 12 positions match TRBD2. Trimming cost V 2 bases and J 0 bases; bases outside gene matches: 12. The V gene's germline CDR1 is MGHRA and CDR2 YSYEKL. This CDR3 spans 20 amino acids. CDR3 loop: CASSQSTSGGFLSSTDTQYF. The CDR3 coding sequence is TGCGCCAGCAGCCAATCGACTAGCGGGGGATTCCTTTCTAGCACAGATACGCAGTATTTT.

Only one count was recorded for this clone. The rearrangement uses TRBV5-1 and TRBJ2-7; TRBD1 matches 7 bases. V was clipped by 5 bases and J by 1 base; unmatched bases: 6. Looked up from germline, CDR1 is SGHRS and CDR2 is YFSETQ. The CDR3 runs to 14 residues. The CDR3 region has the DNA TGCGCCAGCAGTTCGGACAGGCGATCCTACGAGCAGTACTTC. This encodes CASSSDRRSYEQYF. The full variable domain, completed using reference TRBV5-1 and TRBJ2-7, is KAGVTQTPRYLIKTRGQQVTLSCSPISGHRSVSWYQQTPGQGLQFLFEYFSETQRNKGNFPGRFSGRQFSNSRSEMNVSTLELGDSALYLCASSSDRRSYEQYFGPGTRLTVT.

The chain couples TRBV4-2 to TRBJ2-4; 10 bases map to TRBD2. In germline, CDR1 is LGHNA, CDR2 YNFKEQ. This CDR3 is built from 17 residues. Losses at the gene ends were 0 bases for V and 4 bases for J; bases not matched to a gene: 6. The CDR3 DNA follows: TGTGCCAGCAGCCAAGATGGAACTAGCGGGGAAAAAAACATTCAGTACTTC. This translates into CASSQDGTSGEKNIQYF.

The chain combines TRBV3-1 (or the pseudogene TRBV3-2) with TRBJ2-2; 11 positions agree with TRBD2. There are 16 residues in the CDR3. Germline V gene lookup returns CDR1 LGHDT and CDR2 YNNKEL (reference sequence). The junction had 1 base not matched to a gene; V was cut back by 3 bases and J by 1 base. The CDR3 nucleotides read TGTGCCAGCAGCCATACTAGCGGGAGGAACACCGGGGAGCTGTTTTTT. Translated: CASSHTSGRNTGELFF.

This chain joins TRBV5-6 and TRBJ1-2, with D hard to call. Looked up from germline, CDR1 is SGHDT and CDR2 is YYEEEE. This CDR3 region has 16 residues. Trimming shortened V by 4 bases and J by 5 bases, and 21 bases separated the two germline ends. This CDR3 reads CASSPAASRFSYGYTF. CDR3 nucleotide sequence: TGTGCCAGCAGCCCGGCGGCCAGTCGTTTTTCATATGGCTACACCTTC.

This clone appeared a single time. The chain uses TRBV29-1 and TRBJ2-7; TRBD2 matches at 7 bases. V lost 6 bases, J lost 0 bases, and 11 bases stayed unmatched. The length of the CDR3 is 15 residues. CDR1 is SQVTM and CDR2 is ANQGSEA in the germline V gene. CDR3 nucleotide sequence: TGCAGCGTCGTTCTGGGGGGAGGGATCTCCTACGAGCAGTACTTC. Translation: CSVVLGGGISYEQYF.

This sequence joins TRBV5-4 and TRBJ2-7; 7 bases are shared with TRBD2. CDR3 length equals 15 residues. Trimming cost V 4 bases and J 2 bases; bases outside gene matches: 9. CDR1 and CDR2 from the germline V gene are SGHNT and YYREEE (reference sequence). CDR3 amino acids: CASSASGNWAYEQYF. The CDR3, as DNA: TGTGCCAGCAGCGCGAGCGGGAATTGGGCCTACGAGCAGTACTTC.

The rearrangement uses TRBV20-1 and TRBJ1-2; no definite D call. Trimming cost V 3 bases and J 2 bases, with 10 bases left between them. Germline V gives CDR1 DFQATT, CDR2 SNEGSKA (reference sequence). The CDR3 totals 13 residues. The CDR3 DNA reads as TGCAGTGCTAGTAGCCCGGGAAACTATGGCTACACCTTC. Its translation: CSASSPGNYGYTF.

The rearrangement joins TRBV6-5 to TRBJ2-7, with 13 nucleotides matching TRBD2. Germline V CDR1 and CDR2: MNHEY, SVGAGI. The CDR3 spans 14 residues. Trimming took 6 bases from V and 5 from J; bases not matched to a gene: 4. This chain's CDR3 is CASRTSGGPNEQYF. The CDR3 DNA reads TGTGCCAGCAGGACTAGCGGGGGGCCCAACGAGCAGTACTTC.

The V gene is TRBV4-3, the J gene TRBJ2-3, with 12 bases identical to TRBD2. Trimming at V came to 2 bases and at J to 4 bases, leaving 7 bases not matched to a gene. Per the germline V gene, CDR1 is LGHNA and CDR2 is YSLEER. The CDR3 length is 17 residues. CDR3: CASSQPPSSGRADTQYF. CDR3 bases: TGCGCCAGCAGCCAACCTCCATCTAGCGGGAGGGCAGATACGCAGTATTTT.

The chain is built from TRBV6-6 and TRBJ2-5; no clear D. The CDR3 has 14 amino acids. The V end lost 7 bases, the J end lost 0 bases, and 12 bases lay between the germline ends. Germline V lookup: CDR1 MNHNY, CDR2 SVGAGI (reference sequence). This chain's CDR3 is CASTLVPDQETQYF. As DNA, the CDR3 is TGTGCCAGCACTCTCGTCCCGGACCAAGAGACCCAGTACTTC.

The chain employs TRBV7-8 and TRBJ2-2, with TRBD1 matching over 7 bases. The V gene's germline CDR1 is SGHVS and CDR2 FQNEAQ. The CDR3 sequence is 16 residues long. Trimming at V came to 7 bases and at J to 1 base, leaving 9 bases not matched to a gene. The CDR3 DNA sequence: TGTGCCAGCACCCAGAGGTACAGGGGGAACACCGGGGAGCTGTTTTTT. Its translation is CASTQRYRGNTGELFF.

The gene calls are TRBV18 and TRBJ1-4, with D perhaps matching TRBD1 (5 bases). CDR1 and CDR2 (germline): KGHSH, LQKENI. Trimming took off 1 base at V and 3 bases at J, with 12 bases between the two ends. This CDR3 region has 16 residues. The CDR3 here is CASSPREGRANEKLFF. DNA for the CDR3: TGTGCCAGCTCACCACGGGAGGGGAGAGCTAATGAAAAACTGTTTTTT. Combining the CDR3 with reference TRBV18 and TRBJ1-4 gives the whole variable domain NAGVMQNPRHLVRRRGQEARLRCSPMKGHSHVYWYRQLPEEGLKFMVYLQKENIIDESGMPKERFSAEFPKEGPSILRIQQVVRGDSAAYFCASSPREGRANEKLFFGSGTQLSVL.

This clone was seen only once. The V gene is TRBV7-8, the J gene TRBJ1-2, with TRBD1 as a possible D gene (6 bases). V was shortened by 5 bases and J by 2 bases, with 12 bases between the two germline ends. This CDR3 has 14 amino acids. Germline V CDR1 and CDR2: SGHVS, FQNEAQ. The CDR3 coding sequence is TGTGCCAGCAGCACTACTAGGGGGAACTATGGCTACACCTTC. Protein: CASSTTRGNYGYTF.

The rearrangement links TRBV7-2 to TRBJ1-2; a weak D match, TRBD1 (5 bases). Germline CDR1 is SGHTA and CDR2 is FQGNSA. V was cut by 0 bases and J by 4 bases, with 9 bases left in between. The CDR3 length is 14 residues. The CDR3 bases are TGTGCCAGCAGCTTAGCCAGGGAACTCTATGGCTACACCTTC. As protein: CASSLARELYGYTF.

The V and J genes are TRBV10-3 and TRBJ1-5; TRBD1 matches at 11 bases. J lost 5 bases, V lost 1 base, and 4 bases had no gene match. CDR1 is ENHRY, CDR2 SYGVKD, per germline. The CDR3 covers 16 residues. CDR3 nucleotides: TGTGCCATCAGTGAGTGGGGACAGGGGGAAGATCAGCCCCAGCATTTT. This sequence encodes CAISEWGQGEDQPQHF.